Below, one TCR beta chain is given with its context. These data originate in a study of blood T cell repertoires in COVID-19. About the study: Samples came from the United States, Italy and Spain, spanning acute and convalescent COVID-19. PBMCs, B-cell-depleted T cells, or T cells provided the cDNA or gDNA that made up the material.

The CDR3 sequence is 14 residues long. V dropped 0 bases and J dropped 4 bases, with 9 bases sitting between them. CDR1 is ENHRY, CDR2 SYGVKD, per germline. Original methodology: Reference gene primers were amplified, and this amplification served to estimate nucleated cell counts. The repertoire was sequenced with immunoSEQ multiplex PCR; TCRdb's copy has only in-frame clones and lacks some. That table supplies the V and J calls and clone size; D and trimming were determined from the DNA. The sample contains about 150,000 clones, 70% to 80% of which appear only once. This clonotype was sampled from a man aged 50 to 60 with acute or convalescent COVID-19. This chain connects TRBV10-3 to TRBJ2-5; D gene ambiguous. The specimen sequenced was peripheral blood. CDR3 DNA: TGTGCCATCAGTGAGTCCATAGCCACAGAGACCCAGTACTTC. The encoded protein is CAISESIATETQYF.